The rows below give T cell receptor beta chains drawn from one sample of a study of blood T cells in healthy people across ages. TCRdb called the 5' RACE reads again in MiXCR, with one record for every CDR3 protein. The sample carries approximately 690,000 distinct CDR3 sequences, 40% to 50% recorded once. Sequenced sample: blood. The receptor source for this set is an elderly man in good health. The CDR3 runs from the conserved cysteine through the conserved F or W. A D gene is named only where the DNA matches it firmly. Some rows mark clone size as missing; the rest say once, few, many or name a class of expanded clone.

v_call: TRBV5-1; j_call: TRBJ2-5; d_call: TRBD2; clone_size: .; cdr3_aa: CASSTSGGEIQETRYF; cdr3_nt: TGCGCCAGCAGCACCTCGGGAGGTGAAATCCAAGAGACCCGGTACTTC
v_call: TRBV7-3; j_call: TRBJ1-6; d_call: .; clone_size: .; cdr3_aa: CASSPGNSPLHF; cdr3_nt: TGTGCCAGCAGCCCTGGTAATTCACCCCTCCACTTT
v_call: TRBV24-1; j_call: TRBJ2-1; d_call: .; clone_size: .; cdr3_aa: CATSDLGSPKYNEQFF; cdr3_nt: TGTGCCACCAGTGATTTGGGCAGTCCAAAGTACAATGAGCAGTTCTTC
v_call: TRBV2; j_call: TRBJ1-1; d_call: .; clone_size: .; cdr3_aa: CASTQQGRNTEAFF; cdr3_nt: TGTGCCAGCACCCAACAGGGTAGGAACACTGAAGCTTTCTTT
v_call: TRBV11-1; j_call: TRBJ2-7; d_call: .; clone_size: few; cdr3_aa: CASSLGGMYEQYF; cdr3_nt: TGTGCCAGCAGCCTAGGGGGAATGTACGAGCAGTACTTC
v_call: TRBV11-2; j_call: TRBJ2-1; d_call: TRBD1; clone_size: few; cdr3_aa: CASSFTGGSEQFF; cdr3_nt: TGTGCCAGCAGCTTCACAGGGGGCTCTGAGCAGTTCTTC
v_call: TRBV29-1; j_call: TRBJ1-1; d_call: TRBD1; clone_size: many; cdr3_aa: CSVKQGAPTEAFF; cdr3_nt: TGCAGCGTTAAACAGGGGGCTCCCACTGAAGCTTTCTTT
v_call: TRBV7-6; j_call: TRBJ2-5; d_call: TRBD1; clone_size: .; cdr3_aa: CASSLWGQTSQGTQYF; cdr3_nt: TGTGCCAGCAGCTTATGGGGACAGACCTCCCAAGGGACCCAGTACTTC
v_call: TRBV20-1; j_call: TRBJ2-5; d_call: .; clone_size: few; cdr3_aa: CSARDPGHGTKTQYF; cdr3_nt: TGCAGTGCTAGAGATCCGGGACACGGTACGAAGACCCAGTACTTC
v_call: TRBV28; j_call: TRBJ1-4; d_call: .; clone_size: .; cdr3_aa: CASSHTGLEHEKLFF; cdr3_nt: TGTGCCAGCAGCCATACAGGTCTTGAACATGAAAAACTGTTTTTT
v_call: TRBV27; j_call: TRBJ2-1; d_call: .; clone_size: few; cdr3_aa: CASSDHDEQFF; cdr3_nt: TGTGCCAGCAGTGACCACGATGAGCAGTTCTTC
v_call: TRBV21-1; j_call: TRBJ1-2; d_call: .; clone_size: .; cdr3_aa: CASSRALAGYTF; cdr3_nt: TGTGCCAGCAGCAGGGCCCTTGCGGGCTACACCTTC
v_call: TRBV4-3; j_call: TRBJ1-1; d_call: .; clone_size: .; cdr3_aa: CASSQAGSQGGAFF; cdr3_nt: TGCGCCAGCAGCCAGGCCGGGTCCCAAGGGGGAGCTTTCTTT
v_call: TRBV20-1; j_call: TRBJ2-3; d_call: TRBD2; clone_size: .; cdr3_aa: CSARTSGRGGDTQYF; cdr3_nt: TGCAGTGCGAGGACTAGCGGGAGGGGCGGAGATACGCAGTATTTT
v_call: TRBV3-1; j_call: TRBJ2-6; d_call: .; clone_size: .; cdr3_aa: CASSQMRGSGANVLTF; cdr3_nt: TGTGCCAGCAGCCAAATGAGGGGATCTGGGGCCAACGTCCTGACTTTC
v_call: TRBV11-2; j_call: TRBJ2-1; d_call: TRBD1; clone_size: .; cdr3_aa: CASSLWDRTYNEQFF; cdr3_nt: TGTGCCAGCAGCTTGTGGGACAGGACCTACAATGAGCAGTTCTTC
v_call: TRBV9; j_call: TRBJ2-7; d_call: .; clone_size: .; cdr3_aa: CARPYEQYF; cdr3_nt: TGTGCCCGCCCTTACGAGCAGTACTTC
v_call: TRBV5-4; j_call: TRBJ2-3; d_call: TRBD1; clone_size: .; cdr3_aa: CASSLGQGDPRSTDTQYF; cdr3_nt: TGTGCCAGCAGCTTAGGACAGGGGGATCCCAGGAGCACAGATACGCAGTATTTT
v_call: TRBV6-1; j_call: TRBJ2-1; d_call: .; clone_size: .; cdr3_aa: CASSETGYHSYNEQFF; cdr3_nt: TGTGCCAGCAGTGAAACAGGTTACCACTCCTACAATGAGCAGTTCTTC
v_call: TRBV6-5; j_call: TRBJ2-6; d_call: .; clone_size: once; cdr3_aa: CASRGGDSGANVLTF; cdr3_nt: TGTGCCAGCAGGGGAGGTGACTCTGGGGCCAACGTCCTGACTTTC